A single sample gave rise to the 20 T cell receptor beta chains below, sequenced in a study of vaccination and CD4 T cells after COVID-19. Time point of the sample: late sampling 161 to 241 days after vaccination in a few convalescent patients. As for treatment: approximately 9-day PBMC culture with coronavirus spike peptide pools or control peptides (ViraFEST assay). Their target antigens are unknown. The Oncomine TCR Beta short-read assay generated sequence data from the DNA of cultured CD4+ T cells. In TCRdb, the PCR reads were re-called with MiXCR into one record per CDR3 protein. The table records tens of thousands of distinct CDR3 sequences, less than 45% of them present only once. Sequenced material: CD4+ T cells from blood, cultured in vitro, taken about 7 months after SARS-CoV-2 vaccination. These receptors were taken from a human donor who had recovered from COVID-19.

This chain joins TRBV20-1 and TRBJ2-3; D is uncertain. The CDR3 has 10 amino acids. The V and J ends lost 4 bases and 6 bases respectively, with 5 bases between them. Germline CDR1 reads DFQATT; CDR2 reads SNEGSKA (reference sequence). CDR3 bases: TGCAGTGCTAATGGGGATACGCAGTATTTT. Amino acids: CSANGDTQYF.

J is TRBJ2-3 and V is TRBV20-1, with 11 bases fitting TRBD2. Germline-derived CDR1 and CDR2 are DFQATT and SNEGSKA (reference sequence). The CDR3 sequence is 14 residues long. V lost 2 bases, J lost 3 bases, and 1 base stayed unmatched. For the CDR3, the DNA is TGCAGTGCTAGATGGACTAGCGGGACAGATACGCAGTATTTT. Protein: CSARWTSGTDTQYF.

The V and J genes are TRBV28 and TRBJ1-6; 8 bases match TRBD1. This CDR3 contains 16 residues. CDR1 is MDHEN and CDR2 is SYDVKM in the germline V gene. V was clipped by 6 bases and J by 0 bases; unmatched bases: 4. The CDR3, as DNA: TGTGCCAGCAGACACAGGGGGTTCTCCTATAATTCACCCCTCCACTTT. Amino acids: CASRHRGFSYNSPLHF.

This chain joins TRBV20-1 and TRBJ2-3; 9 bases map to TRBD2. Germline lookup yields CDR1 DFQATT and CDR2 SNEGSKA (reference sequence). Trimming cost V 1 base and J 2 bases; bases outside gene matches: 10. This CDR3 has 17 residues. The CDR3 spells CSARGIVGTSLTDTQYF. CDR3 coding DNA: TGCAGTGCTAGAGGAATTGTGGGGACTAGCCTCACAGATACGCAGTATTTT.

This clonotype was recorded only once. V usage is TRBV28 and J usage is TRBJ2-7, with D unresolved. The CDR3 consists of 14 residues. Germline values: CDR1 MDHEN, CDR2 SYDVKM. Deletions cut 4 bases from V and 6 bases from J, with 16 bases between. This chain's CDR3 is CASSSFLPSFEQYF. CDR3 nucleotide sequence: TGTGCCAGCAGTTCTTTCCTCCCCAGCTTCGAGCAGTACTTC.

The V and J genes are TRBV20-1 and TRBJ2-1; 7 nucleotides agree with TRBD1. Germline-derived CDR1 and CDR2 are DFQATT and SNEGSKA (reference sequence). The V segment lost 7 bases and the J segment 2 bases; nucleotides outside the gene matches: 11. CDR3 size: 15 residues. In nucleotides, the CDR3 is TGCAGTGTCCCGGGTTCGCAGGGGGCCTACAATGAGCAGTTCTTC. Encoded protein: CSVPGSQGAYNEQFF.

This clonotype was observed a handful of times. CDR3 in amino acids: CASSQDRWYTEAFF. CDR3 coding DNA: TGCGCCAGCAGCCAAGATCGGTGGTACACTGAAGCTTTCTTT. The chain has TRBV4-3 and TRBJ1-1; D not resolved. Trimming shortened V by 0 bases and J by 3 bases, and 8 bases separated the two germline ends. Germline V lookup: CDR1 LGHNA, CDR2 YSLEER. The CDR3 is 14 amino acids.

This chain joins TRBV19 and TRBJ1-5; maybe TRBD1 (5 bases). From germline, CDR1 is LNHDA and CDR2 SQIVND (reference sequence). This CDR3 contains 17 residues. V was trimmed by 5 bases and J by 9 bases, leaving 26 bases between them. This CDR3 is CASSARNRDLGHLPQHF. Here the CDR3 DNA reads TGTGCCAGTAGTGCCCGAAACCGGGACCTCGGCCATTTGCCCCAGCATTTT. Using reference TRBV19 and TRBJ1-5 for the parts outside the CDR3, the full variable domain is DGGITQSPKYLFRKEGQNVTLSCEQNLNHDAMYWYRQDPGQGLRLIYYSQIVNDFQKGDIAEGYSVSREKKESFPLTVTSAQKNPTAFYLCASSARNRDLGHLPQHFGDGTRLSIL.

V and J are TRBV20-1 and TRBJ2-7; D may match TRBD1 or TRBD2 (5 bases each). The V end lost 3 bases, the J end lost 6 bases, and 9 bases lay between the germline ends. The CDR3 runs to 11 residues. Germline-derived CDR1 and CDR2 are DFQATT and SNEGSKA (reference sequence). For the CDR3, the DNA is TGCAGTGCTAGGCCCGGGACCGAGCAGTACTTC. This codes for CSARPGTEQYF.

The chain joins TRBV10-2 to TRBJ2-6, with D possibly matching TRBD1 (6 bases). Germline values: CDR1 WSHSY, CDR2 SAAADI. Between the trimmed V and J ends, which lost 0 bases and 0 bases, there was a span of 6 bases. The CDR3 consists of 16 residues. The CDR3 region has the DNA TGCGCCAGCAGTGAGTCAGGGGGCTCTGGGGCCAACGTCCTGACTTTC. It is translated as CASSESGGSGANVLTF.

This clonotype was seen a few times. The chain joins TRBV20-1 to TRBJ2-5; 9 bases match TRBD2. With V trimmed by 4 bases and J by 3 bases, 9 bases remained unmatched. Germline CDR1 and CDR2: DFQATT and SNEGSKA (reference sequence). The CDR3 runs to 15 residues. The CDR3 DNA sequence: TGCAGTGCTACGAGATCTAGGACTAGCGAAGAGACCCAGTACTTC. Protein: CSATRSRTSEETQYF.

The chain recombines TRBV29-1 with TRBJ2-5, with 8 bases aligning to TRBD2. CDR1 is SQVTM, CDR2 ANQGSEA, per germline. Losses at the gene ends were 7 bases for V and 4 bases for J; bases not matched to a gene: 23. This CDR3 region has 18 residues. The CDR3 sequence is CSALSAQPVAGRVETQYF. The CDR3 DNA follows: TGCAGCGCACTCTCCGCCCAACCGGTAGCGGGGAGAGTAGAGACCCAGTACTTC.

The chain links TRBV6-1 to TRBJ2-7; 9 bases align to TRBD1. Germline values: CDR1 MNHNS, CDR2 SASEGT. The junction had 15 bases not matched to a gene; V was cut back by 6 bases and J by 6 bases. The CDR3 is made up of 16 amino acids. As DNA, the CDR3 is TGTGCCAGCAGCGGAAAACCGGGACAGGGTTTGGGCGAGCAGTACTTC. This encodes CASSGKPGQGLGEQYF.

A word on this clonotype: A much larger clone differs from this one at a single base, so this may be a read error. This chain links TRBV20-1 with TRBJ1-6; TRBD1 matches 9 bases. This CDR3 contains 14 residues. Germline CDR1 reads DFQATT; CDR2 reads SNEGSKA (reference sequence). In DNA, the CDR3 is TGCAGTGCTGGGGACAGGGCGAATAATTCACCCCCCCACTTT. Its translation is CSAGDRANNSPPHF.

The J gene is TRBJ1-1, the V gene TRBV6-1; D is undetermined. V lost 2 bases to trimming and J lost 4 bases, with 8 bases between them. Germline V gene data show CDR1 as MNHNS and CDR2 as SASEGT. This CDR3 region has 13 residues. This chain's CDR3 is CASSEIGPTEAFF. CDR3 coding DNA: TGTGCCAGCAGTGAAATCGGGCCCACTGAAGCTTTCTTT.

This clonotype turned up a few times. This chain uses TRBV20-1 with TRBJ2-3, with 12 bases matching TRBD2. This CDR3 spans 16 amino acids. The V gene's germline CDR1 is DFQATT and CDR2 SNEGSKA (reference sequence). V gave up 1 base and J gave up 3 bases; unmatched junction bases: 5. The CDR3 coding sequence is TGCAGTGCTAGAGTTCCTAGCGGGAGGGGAACAGATACGCAGTATTTT. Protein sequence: CSARVPSGRGTDTQYF.

The CDR3 sequence: CASTKPERGRRGTDTQYF. In nucleotides, the CDR3 is TGTGCCAGCACCAAGCCTGAACGGGGGCGACGAGGCACAGATACGCAGTATTTT. V and J are TRBV28 and TRBJ2-3; perhaps D is TRBD1 or TRBD2 (6 bases each). CDR3 size: 18 residues. V was trimmed by 7 bases and J by 1 base, leaving 24 bases between them. The germline V gene has CDR1 MDHEN and CDR2 SYDVKM.

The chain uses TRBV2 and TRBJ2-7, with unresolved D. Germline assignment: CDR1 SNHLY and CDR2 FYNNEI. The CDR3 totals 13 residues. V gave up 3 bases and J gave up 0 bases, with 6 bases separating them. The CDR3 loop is CASSDWDSYEQYF. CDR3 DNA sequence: TGTGCCAGCAGTGACTGGGACTCCTACGAGCAGTACTTC.

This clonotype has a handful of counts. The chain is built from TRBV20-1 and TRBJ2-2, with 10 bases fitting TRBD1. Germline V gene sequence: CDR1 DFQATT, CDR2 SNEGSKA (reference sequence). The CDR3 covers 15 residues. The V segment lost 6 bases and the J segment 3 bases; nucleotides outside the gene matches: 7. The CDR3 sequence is CSAPRGTGDTGELFF. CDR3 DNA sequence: TGCAGTGCACCCCGCGGGACAGGGGACACCGGGGAGCTGTTTTTT.

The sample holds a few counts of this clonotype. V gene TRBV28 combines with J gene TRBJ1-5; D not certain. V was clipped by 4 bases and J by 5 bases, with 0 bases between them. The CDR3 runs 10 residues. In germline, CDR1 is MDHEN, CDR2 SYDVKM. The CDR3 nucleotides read TGTGCCAGCAGTTATCAGCCCCAGCATTTT. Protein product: CASSYQPQHF.